This T cell receptor beta chain was found in a study of shared clonotypes between healthy human individuals. Study-level results: Unshared clonotypes carried lower generation probabilities than those common to all four donors. Rarefaction showed sorted-subset sequencing was incomplete despite large depth.

When replicate PCRs were run on sorted subsets, they used 200 ng DNA, 28,000 or so T cell genomes. The table came from immunoSEQ multiplex PCR; TCRdb's copy has only in-frame clones and leaves some out. The repertoire has around 2,100,000 clones, about 95% of them found once; the top ten carry around 1.2%. The germline CDR1 and CDR2 sequences are MNHEY and SMNVEV (reference sequence). V shed 2 bases and J shed 8 bases, with 10 bases lying between them. The CDR3 is 13 residues long. CD8 cells regarded as naive lacked CD45RO, were positively chosen for CCR7, and omitted terminally differentiated effector memory CD45RA+ cells. Points on this clone: Its specificity is unknown.

The sample consisted of naive CD8+ T cells sorted from blood. This TCR came from a man in his late teens or twenties in good health. The V call is TRBV27, the J call TRBJ2-4; possibly TRBD2 for D (5 bases). Written as DNA, the CDR3 is TGTGCCAGCAGTTTAAGAGGGAGTTACATTCAGTACTTC. Its translation: CASSLRGSYIQYF.